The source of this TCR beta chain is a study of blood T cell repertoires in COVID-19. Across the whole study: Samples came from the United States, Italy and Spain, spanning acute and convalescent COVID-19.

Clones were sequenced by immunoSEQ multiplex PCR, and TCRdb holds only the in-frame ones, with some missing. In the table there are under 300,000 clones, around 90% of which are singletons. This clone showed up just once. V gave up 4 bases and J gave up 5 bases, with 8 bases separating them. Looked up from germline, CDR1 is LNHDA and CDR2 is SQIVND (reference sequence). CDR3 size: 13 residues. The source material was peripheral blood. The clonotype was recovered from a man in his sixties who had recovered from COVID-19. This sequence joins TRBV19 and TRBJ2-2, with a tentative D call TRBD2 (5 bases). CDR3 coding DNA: TGTGCCAGTAGTACCCGGGGAACCGGGGAGCTGTTTTTT. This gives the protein CASSTRGTGELFF. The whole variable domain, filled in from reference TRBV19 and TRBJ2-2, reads DGGITQSPKYLFRKEGQNVTLSCEQNLNHDAMYWYRQDPGQGLRLIYYSQIVNDFQKGDIAEGYSVSREKKESFPLTVTSAQKNPTAFYLCASSTRGTGELFFGEGSRLTVL.